Here is one T cell receptor (beta chain) with its context. With 3 bases clipped from V and 0 bases from J, the junction kept 8 bases outside the gene matches. The CDR3 is made up of 17 amino acids. Germline assignment: CDR1 SGHDN and CDR2 FVKESK. This sample is drawn from a study of blood T cell repertoires in COVID-19. TCRdb's table, derived via immunoSEQ multiplex PCR, lists solely in-frame clones and lacks some. The sample yields approximately 70,000 clones, approximately 89% seen once. Sequences were obtained from peripheral blood. The V call is TRBV14, the J call TRBJ2-7; 10 positions agree with TRBD1. The origin of this receptor is a woman aged 55-69 years with active COVID-19. In DNA form, the CDR3 reads TGTGCCAGCAGCCATCGACAGGGGGCCCAACCCTCCTACGAGCAGTACTTC. This translates into CASSHRQGAQPSYEQYF. Supplemented by reference TRBV14 and TRBJ2-7, the full variable domain reads EAGVTQFPSHSVIEKGQTVTLRCDPISGHDNLYWYRRVMGKEIKFLLHFVKESKQDESGMPNNRFLAERTGGTYSTLKVQPAELEDSGVYFCASSHRQGAQPSYEQYFGPGTRLTVT.